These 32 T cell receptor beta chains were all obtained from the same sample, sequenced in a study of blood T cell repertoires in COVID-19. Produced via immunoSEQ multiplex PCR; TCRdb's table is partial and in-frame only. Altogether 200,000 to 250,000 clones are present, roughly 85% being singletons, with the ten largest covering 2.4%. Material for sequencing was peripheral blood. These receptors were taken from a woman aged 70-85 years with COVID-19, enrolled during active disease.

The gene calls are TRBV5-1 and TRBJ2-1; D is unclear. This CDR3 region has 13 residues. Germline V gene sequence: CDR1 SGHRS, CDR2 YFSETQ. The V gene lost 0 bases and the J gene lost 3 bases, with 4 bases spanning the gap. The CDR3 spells CASSLGLYNEQFF. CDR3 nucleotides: TGCGCCAGCAGCTTGGGTCTCTACAATGAGCAGTTCTTC.

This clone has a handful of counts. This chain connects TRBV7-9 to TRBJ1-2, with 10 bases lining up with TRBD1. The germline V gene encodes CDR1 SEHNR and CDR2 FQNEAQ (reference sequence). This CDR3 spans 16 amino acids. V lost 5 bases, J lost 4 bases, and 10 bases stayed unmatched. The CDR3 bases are TGTGCCAGCAGCACCCATGACAGGGGGCTGGGCTATGGCTACACCTTC. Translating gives CASSTHDRGLGYGYTF.

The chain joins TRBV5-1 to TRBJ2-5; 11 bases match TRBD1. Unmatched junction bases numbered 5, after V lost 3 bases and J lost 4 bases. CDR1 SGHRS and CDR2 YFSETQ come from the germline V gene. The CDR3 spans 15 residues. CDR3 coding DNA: TGCGCCAGCAGCTCCGGGACAGGGGGTAGAGAGACCCAGTACTTC. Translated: CASSSGTGGRETQYF.

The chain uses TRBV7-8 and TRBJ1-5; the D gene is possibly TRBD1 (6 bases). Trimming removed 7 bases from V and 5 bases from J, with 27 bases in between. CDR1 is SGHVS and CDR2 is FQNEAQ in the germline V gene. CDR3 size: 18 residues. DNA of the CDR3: TGTGCCAGCACTCTAGATAGGATATTCAGGGGACCGTATCAGCCCCAGCATTTT. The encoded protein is CASTLDRIFRGPYQPQHF.

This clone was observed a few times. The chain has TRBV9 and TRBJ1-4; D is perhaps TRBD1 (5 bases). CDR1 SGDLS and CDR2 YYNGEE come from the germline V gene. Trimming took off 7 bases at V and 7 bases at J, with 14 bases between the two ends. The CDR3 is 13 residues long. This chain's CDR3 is CASAGLDSEKLFF. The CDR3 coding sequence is TGTGCCAGCGCGGGGCTAGACAGTGAAAAACTGTTTTTT.

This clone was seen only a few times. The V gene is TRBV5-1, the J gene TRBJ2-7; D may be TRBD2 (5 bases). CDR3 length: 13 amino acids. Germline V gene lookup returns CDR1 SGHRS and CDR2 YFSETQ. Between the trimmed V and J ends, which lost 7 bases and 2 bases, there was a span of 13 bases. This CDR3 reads CASAAGIPYEQYF. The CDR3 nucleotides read TGCGCCAGCGCGGCGGGCATTCCCTACGAGCAGTACTTC.

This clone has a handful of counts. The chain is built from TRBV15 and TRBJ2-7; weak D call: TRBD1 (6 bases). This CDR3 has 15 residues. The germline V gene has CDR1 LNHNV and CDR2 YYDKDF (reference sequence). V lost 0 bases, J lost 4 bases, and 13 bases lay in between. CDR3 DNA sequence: TGTGCCACCAGCAGAGATCAGGGAAGGGGGTACGAGCAGTACTTC. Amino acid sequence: CATSRDQGRGYEQYF.

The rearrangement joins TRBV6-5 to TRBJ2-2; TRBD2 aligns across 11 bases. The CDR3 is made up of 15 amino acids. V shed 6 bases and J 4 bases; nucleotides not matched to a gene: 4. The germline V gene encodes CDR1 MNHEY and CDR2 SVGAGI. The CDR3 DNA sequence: TGTGCCAGCAGCCGCGGGACTAGCGGCACCGGGGAGCTGTTTTTT. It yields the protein CASSRGTSGTGELFF.

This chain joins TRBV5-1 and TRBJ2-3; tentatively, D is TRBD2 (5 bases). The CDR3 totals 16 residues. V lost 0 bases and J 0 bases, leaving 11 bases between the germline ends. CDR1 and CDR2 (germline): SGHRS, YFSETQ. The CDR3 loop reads CASSLVVGVSTDTQYF. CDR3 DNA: TGCGCCAGCAGCTTGGTAGTCGGGGTGAGCACAGATACGCAGTATTTT.

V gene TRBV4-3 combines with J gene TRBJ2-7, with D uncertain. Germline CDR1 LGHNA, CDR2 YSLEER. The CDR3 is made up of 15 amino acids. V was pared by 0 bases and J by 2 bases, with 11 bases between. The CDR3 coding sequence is TGCGCCAGCAGCCAAGAGTCGGCTAGTGCCTACGAGCAGTACTTC. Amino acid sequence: CASSQESASAYEQYF.

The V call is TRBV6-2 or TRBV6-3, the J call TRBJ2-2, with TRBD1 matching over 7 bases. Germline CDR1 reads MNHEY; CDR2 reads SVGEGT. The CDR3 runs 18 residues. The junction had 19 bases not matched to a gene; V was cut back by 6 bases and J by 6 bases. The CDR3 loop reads CASSRMRKEQGSPGELFF. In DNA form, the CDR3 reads TGTGCCAGCAGCCGCATGCGGAAGGAACAGGGGTCCCCCGGGGAGCTGTTTTTT.

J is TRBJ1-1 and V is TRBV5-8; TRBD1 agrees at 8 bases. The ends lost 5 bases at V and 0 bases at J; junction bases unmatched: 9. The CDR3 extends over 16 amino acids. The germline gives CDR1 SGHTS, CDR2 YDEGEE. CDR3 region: CASRKGQGGVNTEAFF. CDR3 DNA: TGTGCCAGCAGAAAAGGACAGGGAGGGGTGAACACTGAAGCTTTCTTT.

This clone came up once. Written as DNA, the CDR3 is TGTGCCAGTAGCGCGGACAGTACTACCCGTAATTCACCCCTCCACTTT. Translation: CASSADSTTRNSPLHF. The chain combines TRBV19 with TRBJ1-6, with a weak D call TRBD1 (6 bases). CDR1 is LNHDA and CDR2 is SQIVND in the germline V gene (reference sequence). V dropped 6 bases and J dropped 6 bases, with 18 bases sitting between them. The CDR3 runs 16 residues. Together with reference TRBV19 and TRBJ1-6, the CDR3 gives the full variable domain: DGGITQSPKYLFRKEGQNVTLSCEQNLNHDAMYWYRQDPGQGLRLIYYSQIVNDFQKGDIAEGYSVSREKKESFPLTVTSAQKNPTAFYLCASSADSTTRNSPLHFGNGTRLTVT.

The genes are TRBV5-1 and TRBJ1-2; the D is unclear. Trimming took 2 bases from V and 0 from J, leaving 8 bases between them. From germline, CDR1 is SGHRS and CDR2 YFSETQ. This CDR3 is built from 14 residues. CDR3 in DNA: TGCGCCAGCAGCTTTGAGGGAGCTAACTATGGCTACACCTTC. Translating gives CASSFEGANYGYTF.

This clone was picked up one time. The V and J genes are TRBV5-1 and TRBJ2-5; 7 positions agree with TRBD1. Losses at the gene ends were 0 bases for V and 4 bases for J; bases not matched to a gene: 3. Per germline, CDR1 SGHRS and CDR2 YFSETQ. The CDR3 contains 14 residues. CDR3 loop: CASSLAEGAETQYF. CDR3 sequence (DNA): TGCGCCAGCAGCTTGGCCGAGGGGGCAGAGACCCAGTACTTC.

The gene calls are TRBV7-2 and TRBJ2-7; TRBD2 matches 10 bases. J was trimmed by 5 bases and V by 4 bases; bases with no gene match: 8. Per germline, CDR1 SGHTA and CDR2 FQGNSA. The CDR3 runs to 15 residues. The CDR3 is CASSSTLAGENEQYF. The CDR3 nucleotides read TGTGCCAGCAGCTCCACCCTAGCGGGGGAGAACGAGCAGTACTTC.

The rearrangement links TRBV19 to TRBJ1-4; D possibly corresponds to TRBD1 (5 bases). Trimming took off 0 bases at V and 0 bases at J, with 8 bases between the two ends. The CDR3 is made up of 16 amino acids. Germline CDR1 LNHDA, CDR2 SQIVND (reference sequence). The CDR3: CASSIEATATNEKLFF. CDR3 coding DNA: TGTGCCAGTAGTATAGAGGCGACAGCAACTAATGAAAAACTGTTTTTT.

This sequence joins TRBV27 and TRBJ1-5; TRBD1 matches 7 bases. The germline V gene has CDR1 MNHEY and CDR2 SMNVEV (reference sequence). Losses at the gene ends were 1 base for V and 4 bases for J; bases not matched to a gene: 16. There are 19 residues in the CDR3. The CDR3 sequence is CASSLYSFGRGQRNQPQHF. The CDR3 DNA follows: TGTGCCAGCAGTTTATACAGTTTTGGGCGGGGACAGCGAAATCAGCCCCAGCATTTT.

The CDR3 spells CAWSEPSTGRNQPQHF. The DNA of the CDR3 is TGTGCCTGGAGTGAGCCCTCGACAGGGAGGAATCAGCCCCAGCATTTT. V gene TRBV30 combines with J gene TRBJ1-5, with TRBD1 identical over 7 bases. J lost 4 bases, V lost 1 base, and 10 bases had no gene match. In germline, CDR1 is GTSNPN, CDR2 SVGIG (reference sequence). The CDR3 is made up of 16 amino acids. Full variable domain (outside the CDR3, taken from reference TRBV30 and TRBJ1-5): SQTIHQWPATLVQPVGSPLSLECTVEGTSNPNLYWYRQAAGRGLQLLFYSVGIGQISSEVPQNLSASRPQDRQFILSSKKLLLSDSGFYLCAWSEPSTGRNQPQHFGDGTRLSIL.

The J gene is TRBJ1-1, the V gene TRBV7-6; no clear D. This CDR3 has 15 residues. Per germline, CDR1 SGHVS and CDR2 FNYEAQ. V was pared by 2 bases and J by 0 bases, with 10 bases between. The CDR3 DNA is TGTGCCAGCAGCTTATTGGTCGAGATGAACACTGAAGCTTTCTTT. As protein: CASSLLVEMNTEAFF.

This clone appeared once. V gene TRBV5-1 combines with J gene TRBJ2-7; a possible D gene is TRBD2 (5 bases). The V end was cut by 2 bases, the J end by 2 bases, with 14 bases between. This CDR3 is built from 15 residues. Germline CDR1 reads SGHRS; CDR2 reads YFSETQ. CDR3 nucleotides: TGCGCCAGCAGCTTTATCGGGAAACCGACCTACGAGCAGTACTTC. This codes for CASSFIGKPTYEQYF.

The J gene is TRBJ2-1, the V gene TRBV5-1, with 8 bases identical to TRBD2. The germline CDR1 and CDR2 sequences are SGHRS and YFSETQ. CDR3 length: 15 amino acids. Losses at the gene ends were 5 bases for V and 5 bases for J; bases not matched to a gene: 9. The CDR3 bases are TGCGCCAGCAGGATATACCTTAGCGGGAACAATGAGCAGTTCTTC. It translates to CASRIYLSGNNEQFF.

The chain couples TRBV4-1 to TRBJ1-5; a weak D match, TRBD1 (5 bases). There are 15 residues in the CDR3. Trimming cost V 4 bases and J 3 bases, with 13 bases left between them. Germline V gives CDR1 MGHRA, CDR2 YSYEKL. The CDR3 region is CASSRQDTNNQPQHF. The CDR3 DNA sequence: TGCGCCAGCAGCCGCCAGGACACGAACAATCAGCCCCAGCATTTT.

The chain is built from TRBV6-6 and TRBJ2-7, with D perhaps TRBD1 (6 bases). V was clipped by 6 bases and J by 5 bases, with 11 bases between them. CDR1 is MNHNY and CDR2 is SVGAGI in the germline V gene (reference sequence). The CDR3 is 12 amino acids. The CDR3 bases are TGTGCCAGCAGCATACAGGGAGACGAGCAGTACTTC. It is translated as CASSIQGDEQYF.

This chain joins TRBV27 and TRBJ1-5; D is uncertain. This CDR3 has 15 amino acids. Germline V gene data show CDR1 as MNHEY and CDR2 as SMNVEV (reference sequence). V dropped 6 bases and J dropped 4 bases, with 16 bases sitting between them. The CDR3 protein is CASRAWSVENQPQHF. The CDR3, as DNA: TGTGCCAGCAGGGCCTGGTCAGTCGAAAATCAGCCCCAGCATTTT.

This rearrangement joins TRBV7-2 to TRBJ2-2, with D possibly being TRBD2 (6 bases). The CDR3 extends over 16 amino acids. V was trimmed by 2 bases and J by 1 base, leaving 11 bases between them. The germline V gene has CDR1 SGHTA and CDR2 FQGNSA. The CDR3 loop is CASSLMGSGNTGELFF. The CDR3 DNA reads TGTGCCAGCAGCTTAATGGGTAGCGGGAACACCGGGGAGCTGTTTTTT.

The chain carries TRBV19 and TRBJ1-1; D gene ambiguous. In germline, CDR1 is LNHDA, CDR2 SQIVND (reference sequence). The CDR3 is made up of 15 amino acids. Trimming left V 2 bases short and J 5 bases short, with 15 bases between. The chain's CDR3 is CASSISSGIVTEAFF. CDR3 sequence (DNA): TGTGCCAGTAGTATAAGTTCGGGGATTGTTACTGAAGCTTTCTTT.

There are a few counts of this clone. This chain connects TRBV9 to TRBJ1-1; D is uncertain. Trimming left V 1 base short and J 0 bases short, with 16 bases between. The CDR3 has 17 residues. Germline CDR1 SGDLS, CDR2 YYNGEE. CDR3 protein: CASSVSPGSHMNTEAFF. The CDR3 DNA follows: TGTGCCAGCAGCGTATCTCCCGGTAGCCACATGAACACTGAAGCTTTCTTT. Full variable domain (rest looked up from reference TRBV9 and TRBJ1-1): DSGVTQTPKHLITATGQRVTLRCSPRSGDLSVYWYQQSLDQGLQFLIQYYNGEERAKGNILERFSAQQFPDLHSELNLSSLELGDSALYFCASSVSPGSHMNTEAFFGQGTRLTVV.

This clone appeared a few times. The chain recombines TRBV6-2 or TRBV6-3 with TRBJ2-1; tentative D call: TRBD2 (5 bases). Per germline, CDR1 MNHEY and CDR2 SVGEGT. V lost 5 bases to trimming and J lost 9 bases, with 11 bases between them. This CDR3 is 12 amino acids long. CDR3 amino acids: CASSTTRTEQFF. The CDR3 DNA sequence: TGTGCCAGCAGTACTACTAGAACTGAGCAGTTCTTC.

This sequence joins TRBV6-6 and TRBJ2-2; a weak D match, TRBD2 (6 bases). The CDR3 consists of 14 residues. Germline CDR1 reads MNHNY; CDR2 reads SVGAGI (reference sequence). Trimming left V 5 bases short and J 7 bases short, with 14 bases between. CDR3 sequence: CASSRRAVDGELFF. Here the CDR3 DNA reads TGTGCCAGCAGTCGGAGGGCTGTTGACGGGGAGCTGTTTTTT.

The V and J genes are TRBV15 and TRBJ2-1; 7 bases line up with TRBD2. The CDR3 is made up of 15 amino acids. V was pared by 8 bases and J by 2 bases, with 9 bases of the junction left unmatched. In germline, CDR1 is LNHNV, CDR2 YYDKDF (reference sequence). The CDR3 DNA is TGTGCCACCTCCGAAAGCGGGGAAACCTACAATGAGCAGTTCTTC. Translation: CATSESGETYNEQFF.

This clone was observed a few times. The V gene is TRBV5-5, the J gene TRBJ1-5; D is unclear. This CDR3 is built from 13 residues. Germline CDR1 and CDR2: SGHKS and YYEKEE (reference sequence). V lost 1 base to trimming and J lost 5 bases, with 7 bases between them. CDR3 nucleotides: TGTGCCAGCAGCTTGACAGTAGATCAGCCCCAGCATTTT. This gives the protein CASSLTVDQPQHF.